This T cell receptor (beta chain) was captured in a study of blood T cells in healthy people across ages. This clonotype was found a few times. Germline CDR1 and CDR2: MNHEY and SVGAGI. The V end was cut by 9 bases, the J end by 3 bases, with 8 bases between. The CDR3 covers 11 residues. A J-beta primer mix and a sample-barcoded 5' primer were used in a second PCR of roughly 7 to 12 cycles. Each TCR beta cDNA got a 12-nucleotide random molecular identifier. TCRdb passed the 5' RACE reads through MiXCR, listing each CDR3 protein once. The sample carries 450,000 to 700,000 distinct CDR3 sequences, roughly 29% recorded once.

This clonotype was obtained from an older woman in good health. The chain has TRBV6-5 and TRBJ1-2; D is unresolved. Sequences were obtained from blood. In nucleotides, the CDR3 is TGTGCCAGTCAGGAAGACTATGGCTACACCTTC. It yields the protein CASQEDYGYTF.